This T cell receptor (beta chain) was profiled in a study of vaccination effects on CD4 cells after COVID-19. Study details: BNT162b2 vaccine or mRNA-1273 vaccine was given to participants in two doses.

Assay: immunoSEQ multiplex PCR; the TCRdb copy retains only in-frame clones and omits some. This table has fewer than 75,000 clones, 60% to 80% appearing once. The CDR3 contains 15 residues. CDR1 MNHEY and CDR2 SVGAGI come from the germline V gene. Trimming removed 2 bases from V and 0 bases from J, with 10 bases in between. On this clone itself: Its antigen remains unidentified.

Isolating CD4+ T cells followed around nine days of culture. The vaccine recipients had no prior SARS-CoV-2 infection, with negative nucleocapsid antibodies. This chain connects TRBV6-5 to TRBJ1-2, with D unclear. This receptor was identified in a human donor who received a COVID-19 vaccine. Sample: CD4+ T cells from PBMCs cultured without peptide, taken before COVID-19 vaccination. The CDR3 loop is CASSYGGSANYGYTF. The CDR3 region has the DNA TGTGCCAGCAGTTACGGCGGGTCGGCTAACTATGGCTACACCTTC.